This TCR beta chain emerged from a study of blood T cell repertoires in COVID-19. Background on the study: Some COVID-19 samples were acute and others convalescent; all came from the United States, Italy and Spain. In each case, the material was cDNA or gDNA derived from T cells, B-cell-depleted T cells, or PBMCs.

Seattle patients were enrolled while actively infected and followed longitudinally. Per the study methods: Amplification with reference gene primers provided the estimates of nucleated cell counts. Assay: immunoSEQ multiplex PCR; the TCRdb copy retains only in-frame clones and omits some. V and J calls plus clone size are reproduced from that table; the DNA served to infer D and trimming. The profile shows under 450,000 clones, approximately 89% of them singletons. The source material was peripheral blood. The clonotype comes from a middle-aged woman with COVID-19, enrolled during active disease.

The CDR3 region has the DNA TGTGCCAGCAGCTTAGTCCTCAGCGTGAATCAGCCCCAGCATTTT. Amino acids: CASSLVLSVNQPQHF. The chain has TRBV7-2 and TRBJ1-5; D gene ambiguous. V gave up 1 base and J gave up 4 bases, with 11 bases separating them. The CDR3 extends over 15 amino acids. Germline assignment: CDR1 SGHTA and CDR2 FQGNSA. Combining the CDR3 with reference TRBV7-2 and TRBJ1-5 gives the whole variable domain GAGVSQSPSNKVTEKGKDVELRCDPISGHTALYWYRQSLGQGLEFLIYFQGNSAPDKSGLPSDRFSAERTGGSVSTLTIQRTQQEDSAVYLCASSLVLSVNQPQHFGDGTRLSIL.